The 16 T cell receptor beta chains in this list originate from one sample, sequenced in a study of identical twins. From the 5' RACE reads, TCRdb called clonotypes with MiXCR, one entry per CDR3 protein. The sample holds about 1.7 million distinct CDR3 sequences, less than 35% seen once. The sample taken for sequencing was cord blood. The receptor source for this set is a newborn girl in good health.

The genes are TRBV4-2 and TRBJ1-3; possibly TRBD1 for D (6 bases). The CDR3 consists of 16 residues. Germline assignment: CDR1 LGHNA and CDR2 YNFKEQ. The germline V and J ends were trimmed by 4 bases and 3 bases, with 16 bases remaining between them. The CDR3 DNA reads TGTGCCAGCAGCCCGCGTTTTTCAGGGGTTGGAAACACCATATATTTT. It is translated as CASSPRFSGVGNTIYF.

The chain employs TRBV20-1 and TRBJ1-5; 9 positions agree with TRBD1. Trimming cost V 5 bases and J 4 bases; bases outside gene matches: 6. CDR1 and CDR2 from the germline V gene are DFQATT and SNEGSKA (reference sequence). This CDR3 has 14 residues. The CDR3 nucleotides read TGCAGTGCTTCGTACAGGGGGCAGAATCAGCCCCAGCATTTT. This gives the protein CSASYRGQNQPQHF.

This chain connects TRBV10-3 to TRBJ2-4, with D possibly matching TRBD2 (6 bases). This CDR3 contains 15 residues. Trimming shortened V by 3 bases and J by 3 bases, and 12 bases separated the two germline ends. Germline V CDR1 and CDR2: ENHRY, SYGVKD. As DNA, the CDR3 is TGTGCCATCAGTGAATCCGGGAGACACAAAAACATTCAGTACTTC. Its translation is CAISESGRHKNIQYF.

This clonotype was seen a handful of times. CDR3 DNA: TGTGCCAGCAGCTTAGTTGTCCTGGGGAATCAGCCCCAGCATTTT. It translates to CASSLVVLGNQPQHF. The rearrangement links TRBV7-2 to TRBJ1-5, with D unresolved. Germline V gene sequence: CDR1 SGHTA, CDR2 FQGNSA. The CDR3 has 15 amino acids. The V end lost 1 base, the J end lost 4 bases, and 11 bases lay between the germline ends.

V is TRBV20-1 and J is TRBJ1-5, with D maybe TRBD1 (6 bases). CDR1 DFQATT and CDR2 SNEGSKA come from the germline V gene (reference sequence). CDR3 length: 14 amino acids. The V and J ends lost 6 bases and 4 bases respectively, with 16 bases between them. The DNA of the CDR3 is TGCAGTGCCACAGGGTCAGGTATTAATCAGCCCCAGCATTTT. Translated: CSATGSGINQPQHF.

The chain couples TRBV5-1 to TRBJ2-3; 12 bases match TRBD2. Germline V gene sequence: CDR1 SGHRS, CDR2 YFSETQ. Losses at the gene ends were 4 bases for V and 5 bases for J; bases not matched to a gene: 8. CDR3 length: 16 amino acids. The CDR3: CASSHGTSGSVDTQYF. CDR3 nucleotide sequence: TGCGCCAGCAGCCACGGGACTAGCGGGTCGGTAGATACGCAGTATTTT.

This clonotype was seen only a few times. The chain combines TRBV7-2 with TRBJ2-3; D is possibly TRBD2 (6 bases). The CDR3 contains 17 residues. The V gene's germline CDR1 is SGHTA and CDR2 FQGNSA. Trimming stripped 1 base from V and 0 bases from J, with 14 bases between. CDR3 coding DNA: TGTGCCAGCAGCTTAGTTTGGGCGGGGATGAGCACAGATACGCAGTATTTT. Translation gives CASSLVWAGMSTDTQYF.

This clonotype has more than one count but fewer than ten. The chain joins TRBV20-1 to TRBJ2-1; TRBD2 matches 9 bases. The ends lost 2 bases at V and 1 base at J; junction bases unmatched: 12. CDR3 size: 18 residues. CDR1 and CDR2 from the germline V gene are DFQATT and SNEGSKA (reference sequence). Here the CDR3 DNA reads TGCAGTGCTAGATTGCGGGAGGGCCCCTTAATGTCCTACAATGAGCAGTTCTTC. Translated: CSARLREGPLMSYNEQFF.

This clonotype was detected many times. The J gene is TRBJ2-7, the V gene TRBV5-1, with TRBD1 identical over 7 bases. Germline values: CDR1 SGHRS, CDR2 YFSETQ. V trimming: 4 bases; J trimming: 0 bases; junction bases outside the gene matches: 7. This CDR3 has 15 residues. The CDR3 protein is CASSVRDRSSYEQYF. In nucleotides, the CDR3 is TGCGCCAGCAGCGTCCGGGACAGAAGCTCCTACGAGCAGTACTTC.

The CDR3 bases are TGCAGTGCTAGCAAACTCGCGGCCACAGATACGCAGTATTTT. Its translation: CSASKLAATDTQYF. The chain is built from TRBV20-1 and TRBJ2-3; D not certain. From germline, CDR1 is DFQATT and CDR2 SNEGSKA (reference sequence). V lost 3 bases, J lost 2 bases, and 12 bases lay in between. CDR3 length: 14 amino acids.

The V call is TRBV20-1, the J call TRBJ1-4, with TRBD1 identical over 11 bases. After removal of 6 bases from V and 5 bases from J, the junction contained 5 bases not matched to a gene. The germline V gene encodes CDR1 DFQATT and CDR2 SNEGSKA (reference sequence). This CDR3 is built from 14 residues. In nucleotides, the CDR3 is TGCAGTGCCGCCGGGACAGGGGGAAATGAAAAACTGTTTTTT. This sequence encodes CSAAGTGGNEKLFF.

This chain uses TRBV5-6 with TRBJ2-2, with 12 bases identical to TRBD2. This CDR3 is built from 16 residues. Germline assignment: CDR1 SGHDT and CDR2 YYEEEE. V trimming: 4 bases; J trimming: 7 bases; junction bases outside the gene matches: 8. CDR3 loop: CASSRELAGGLGELFF. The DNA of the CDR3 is TGTGCCAGCAGCCGAGAACTAGCGGGGGGACTCGGGGAGCTGTTTTTT.

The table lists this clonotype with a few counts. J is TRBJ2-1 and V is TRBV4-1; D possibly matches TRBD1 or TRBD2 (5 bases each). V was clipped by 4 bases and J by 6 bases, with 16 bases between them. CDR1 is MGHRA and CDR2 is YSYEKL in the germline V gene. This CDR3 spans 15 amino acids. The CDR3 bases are TGCGCCAGCAGCCCATTTAGCATTGGGACCAATGAGCAGTTCTTC. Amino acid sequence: CASSPFSIGTNEQFF.

CDR3 region: CATSREGQIWSPLHF. The CDR3 bases are TGTGCCACCAGCAGAGAAGGACAGATCTGGTCACCCCTCCACTTT. The rearrangement links TRBV15 to TRBJ1-6; tentatively, D is TRBD1 (6 bases). V lost 0 bases and J 10 bases, leaving 13 bases between the germline ends. The CDR3 loop spans 15 amino acids. CDR1 LNHNV and CDR2 YYDKDF come from the germline V gene (reference sequence).

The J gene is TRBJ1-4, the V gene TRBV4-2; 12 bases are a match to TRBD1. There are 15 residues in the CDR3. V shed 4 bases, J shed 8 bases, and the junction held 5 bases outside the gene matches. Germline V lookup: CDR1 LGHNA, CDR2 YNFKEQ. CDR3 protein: CASSRRDRGQEKLFF. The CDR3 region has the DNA TGTGCCAGCAGCCGCCGGGACAGGGGGCAAGAAAAACTGTTTTTT.

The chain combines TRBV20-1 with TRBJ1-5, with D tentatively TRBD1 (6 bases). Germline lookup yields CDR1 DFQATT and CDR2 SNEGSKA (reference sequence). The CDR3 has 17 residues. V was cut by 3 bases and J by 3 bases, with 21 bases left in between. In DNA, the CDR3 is TGCAGTGCTAGTTCCGGGGGGCGAGTCTTTAACAATCAGCCCCAGCATTTT. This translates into CSASSGGRVFNNQPQHF.